This is a list of T cell receptor beta chains from one sample in a study of glioma-infiltrating T cells after dendritic cell vaccination. TCRdb's copy holds only in-frame clones and misses some; the assay was immunoSEQ multiplex PCR. Of about 63,000 clones in the sample, under 90% were seen once. The specimen was blood, collected after dendritic cell vaccination. The receptors were gathered from a human donor with glioblastoma. The CDR3 runs from the conserved cysteine through the conserved F or W. The order of the fields is V gene, J gene, clone size, CDR3 protein. Only part of the rows carry a size: once, few, many, or a class if the clone is expanded.

TRBV7-3,TRBJ2-5,-,CASSPWALGRGPYQETQYF
TRBV7-2,TRBJ1-1,once,CASSLFSMNTEAFF
TRBV4-2,TRBJ1-1,once,CASSQEAGHDNTEAFF
TRBV6-6,TRBJ2-1,once,CAGGRDYYNEQFF
TRBV19,TRBJ1-1,-,CASSRRGRTEAFF
TRBV6-6,TRBJ2-5,-,CASSYWAPGGQETQYF
TRBV7-3,TRBJ1-2,once,CASSLDGRGDGYTF
TRBV6-1,TRBJ2-7,-,CASQDRGLSYEQYF
TRBV27,TRBJ1-6,-,CASSLTGGSYNSPLHF
TRBV5-1,TRBJ2-3,-,CASSSVPSTDTQYF
TRBV11-2,TRBJ2-5,-,CASSFSPGVQETQYF
TRBV6-5,TRBJ2-7,few,CASTAGRGRVYEQYF
TRBV7-6,TRBJ2-7,few,CASSGGASYEQYF
TRBV4-3,TRBJ2-1,few,CASSQEFLAGGTGFSYNEQFF
TRBV7-9,TRBJ2-7,-,CASSSTGRTVYQQYF
TRBV11-2,TRBJ2-1,few,CASSFNRGLNNEQFF
TRBV10-3,TRBJ1-2,-,CAISEPDRGNYGYTF
TRBV27,-,-,CASSPMPHYEQYF
TRBV6-5,TRBJ2-2,-,CASSPTRGGYGELFF
TRBV4-3,TRBJ2-7,-,CASSQDTYLEGEQYF
TRBV6-5,TRBJ1-5,-,CASRRRGSNQPQHF
TRBV7-9,TRBJ2-7,-,CASSLEGQRYEQYF
TRBV4-1,TRBJ2-5,-,CASSQEGAALETQYF
TRBV12-5,TRBJ2-1,few,CASRAFSGGTYNEQFF
TRBV5-4,TRBJ2-7,-,CASRDTSGGLGEQYF
TRBV6-1,TRBJ1-3,-,CASRVSNSGNTIYF
TRBV30,TRBJ2-7,few,CAWGTGTSYEQYF
TRBV30,TRBJ2-5,once,CAWSTSGGYGETQYF
TRBV7-2,TRBJ2-3,-,CASSLVWGAGEALTDTQYF
TRBV7-9,TRBJ2-7,-,CASSQSRQLYEQYF
TRBV2,TRBJ2-3,-,CASSEIGGGTDTQYF
TRBV6-1,TRBJ1-3,-,CASSEAADSGNTIYF
TRBV27,TRBJ2-3,-,CASSTLGPPTDTQYF
TRBV4-1,TRBJ2-3,-,CASSQVVRGTADTQYF
TRBV19,TRBJ1-5,-,CASSPWGGNSNQPQHF
TRBV11-1,TRBJ2-5,-,CASSLNNQETQYF
TRBV6-1,TRBJ1-2,-,CASIGGQGVGGYTF
TRBV4-1,TRBJ2-7,-,CASSKRTSGGRDEQYF
TRBV5-5,TRBJ1-2,-,CASIPMGSSSGYTF
TRBV4-1,TRBJ2-3,-,CASSQDHQRGGRGDTQYF